The 30 T cell receptor beta chains in this list originate from one sample, sequenced in a study of cytomegalovirus exposure and HLA in healthy donors. Generated by immunoSEQ multiplex PCR, the TCRdb table keeps only in-frame clones and is missing some. The sample gives about 110,000 clones, less than 90% of which show up once; more than 1.5% is in the top ten. The material sequenced was PBMCs. The receptors here all came from a woman under 30 in good health and CMV-seropositive.

The count of this clone is one. The chain uses TRBV6-5 and TRBJ2-1; TRBD1 might be the D (5 bases). V gave up 5 bases and J gave up 0 bases, with 11 bases separating them. The CDR3 runs 15 residues. The V gene's germline CDR1 is MNHEY and CDR2 SVGAGI. The CDR3 spells CASSTGHSSYNEQFF. The DNA of the CDR3 is TGTGCCAGCAGTACCGGACACAGCTCCTACAATGAGCAGTTCTTC.

This sequence joins TRBV6-1 and TRBJ1-1, with 10 nucleotides matching TRBD1. Germline values: CDR1 MNHNS, CDR2 SASEGT. The CDR3 totals 16 residues. V shed 2 bases and J 4 bases; nucleotides not matched to a gene: 7. CDR3 residues: CASSELGTGVATEAFF. The CDR3 DNA is TGTGCCAGCAGTGAATTGGGGACAGGGGTGGCCACTGAAGCTTTCTTT.

The V call is TRBV7-9, the J call TRBJ2-4; D uncertain. Trimming removed 3 bases from V and 2 bases from J, with 5 bases in between. This CDR3 contains 13 residues. CDR1 is SEHNR, CDR2 FQNEAQ, per germline (reference sequence). CDR3 in DNA: TGTGCCAGCAGCTTGGGCACCAAAAACATTCAGTACTTC. The encoded protein is CASSLGTKNIQYF.

This rearrangement joins TRBV25-1 to TRBJ2-3; 7 nucleotides agree with TRBD1. Germline V gene data show CDR1 as MGHDK and CDR2 as SYGVNS. After removal of 6 bases from V and 0 bases from J, the junction contained 12 bases not matched to a gene. The CDR3 sequence is 17 residues long. CDR3 in DNA: TGTGCCAGCAGACAGACAGGGATACATTCTAGCACAGATACGCAGTATTTT. Protein sequence: CASRQTGIHSSTDTQYF.

V usage is TRBV7-2 and J usage is TRBJ1-6; D remains ambiguous. This CDR3 has 17 amino acids. V lost 8 bases and J lost 0, with 17 bases in between. Germline CDR1 is SGHTA and CDR2 is FQGNSA. CDR3 region: CASASMGVLSYNSPLHF. The CDR3 DNA follows: TGTGCCAGCGCATCAATGGGAGTCCTCTCCTATAATTCACCCCTCCACTTT.

This chain uses TRBV6-1 with TRBJ2-7; maybe TRBD2 (6 bases). The CDR3 covers 14 residues. Germline assignment: CDR1 MNHNS and CDR2 SASEGT. Trimming took off 3 bases at V and 7 bases at J, with 16 bases between the two ends. The CDR3 sequence: CASSDTGFAGEQYV. The CDR3 DNA follows: TGTGCCAGCAGTGACACGGGGTTCGCGGGGGAGCAGTACGTC.

The chain combines TRBV5-4 with TRBJ1-2; the D is unclear. V lost 0 bases to trimming and J lost 2 bases, with 11 bases between them. Germline V CDR1 and CDR2: SGHNT, YYREEE (reference sequence). The CDR3 is made up of 15 amino acids. CDR3 in DNA: TGTGCCAGCAGCTTGGAGAACAGTCGAAACTATGGCTACACCTTC. Amino acid sequence: CASSLENSRNYGYTF.

The chain combines TRBV11-1 with TRBJ1-5, with D perhaps matching TRBD1 (5 bases). The V end lost 1 base, the J end lost 4 bases, and 5 bases lay between the germline ends. Germline CDR1 and CDR2: SGHAT and FQDESV (reference sequence). The CDR3 length is 13 residues. The CDR3 reads CASSLGTNQPQHF. For the CDR3, the DNA is TGTGCCAGCAGCTTAGGGACAAATCAGCCCCAGCATTTT. The full variable domain, in which reference TRBV11-1 and TRBJ1-5 provide the parts outside the CDR3, is EAEVAQSPRYKITEKSQAVAFWCDPISGHATLYWYRQILGQGPELLVQFQDESVVDDSQLPKDRFSAERLKGVDSTLKIQPAELGDSAMYLCASSLGTNQPQHFGDGTRLSIL.

J is TRBJ1-3 and V is TRBV25-1; weak D call: TRBD1 (5 bases). CDR1 is MGHDK and CDR2 is SYGVNS in the germline V gene. The CDR3 length is 14 residues. Trimming left V 1 base short and J 4 bases short, with 8 bases between. The CDR3 reads CASSESGIGNTIYF. DNA for the CDR3: TGTGCCAGCAGTGAATCAGGGATCGGAAACACCATATATTTT. The variable domain in full, with the rest retrieved from reference TRBV25-1 and TRBJ1-3, is EADIYQTPRYLVIGTGKKITLECSQTMGHDKMYWYQQDPGMELHLIHYSYGVNSTEKGDLSSESTVSRIRTEHFPLTLESARPSHTSQYLCASSESGIGNTIYFGEGSWLTVV.

The gene calls are TRBV11-2 and TRBJ2-7; 8 positions match TRBD2. Germline trimming cut 1 base from V and 3 bases from J; bases unmatched to any gene: 5. Germline CDR1 is SGHAT and CDR2 is FQNNGV. CDR3 length: 15 residues. The CDR3 DNA follows: TGTGCCAGCAGCTTAGGTCCTAGCGGGTTCTACGAGCAGTACTTC. This codes for CASSLGPSGFYEQYF.

A few counts support this clone. The rearrangement joins TRBV10-3 to TRBJ1-6, with D possibly being TRBD1 (6 bases). From germline, CDR1 is ENHRY and CDR2 SYGVKD. The CDR3 totals 14 residues. V shed 3 bases and J shed 9 bases, with 12 bases lying between them. The DNA for the CDR3 is TGTGCCATCAGTGAACTGGGGGCGAGTTCACCCCTCCACTTT. Translated, it gives CAISELGASSPLHF.

The J gene is TRBJ2-2, the V gene TRBV29-1, with unresolved D. The germline gives CDR1 SQVTM, CDR2 ANQGSEA. Trimming took off 4 bases at V and 0 bases at J, with 6 bases between the two ends. The CDR3 is made up of 13 amino acids. The CDR3 protein is CSVVLPNTGELFF. CDR3 coding DNA: TGCAGCGTTGTACTCCCGAACACCGGGGAGCTGTTTTTT.

The V and J genes are TRBV2 and TRBJ2-7; maybe TRBD2 (6 bases). CDR1 and CDR2 (germline): SNHLY, FYNNEI. The CDR3 sequence is 13 residues long. Trimming cost V 8 bases and J 0 bases, with 11 bases left between them. In DNA, the CDR3 is TGTGCCAGCTGCCGGGAGAGCTCCTACGAGCAGTACTTC. Translated, it gives CASCRESSYEQYF.

This chain links TRBV6-5 with TRBJ1-2; no reliable D call. CDR3 length: 13 residues. The germline gives CDR1 MNHEY, CDR2 SVGAGI. V gave up 7 bases and J gave up 7 bases, with 16 bases separating them. Here the CDR3 DNA reads TGTGCCAGCACCGGAGCTTCCGCACGTGGCTACACCTTC. This encodes CASTGASARGYTF.

This chain uses TRBV7-8 with TRBJ1-5, with D maybe TRBD1 (6 bases). The germline V gene encodes CDR1 SGHVS and CDR2 FQNEAQ. There are 14 residues in the CDR3. V was clipped by 4 bases and J by 3 bases, with 10 bases between them. The CDR3 protein is CASSSGHTNQPQHF. CDR3 nucleotides: TGTGCCAGCAGCTCGGGACACACCAATCAGCCCCAGCATTTT.

The rearrangement joins TRBV28 to TRBJ1-1; 7 bases agree with TRBD1. J lost 1 base, V lost 4 bases, and 9 bases had no gene match. Germline V gene sequence: CDR1 MDHEN, CDR2 SYDVKM. The CDR3 length is 16 residues. CDR3 protein: CASSSAEGAANTEAFF. CDR3 DNA: TGTGCCAGCAGTTCAGCTGAGGGGGCTGCGAACACTGAAGCTTTCTTT.

The CDR3 DNA reads TGTGCCAGCAGCTTCGGACAGGGGACGGCTGGAAACACCATATATTTT. Residues: CASSFGQGTAGNTIYF. The chain joins TRBV7-2 to TRBJ1-3; 9 positions match TRBD1. The V segment lost 3 bases and the J segment 2 bases; nucleotides outside the gene matches: 5. Germline assignment: CDR1 SGHTA and CDR2 FQGNSA. This CDR3 has 16 residues.

The J gene is TRBJ1-6, the V gene TRBV4-2; D not resolved. Germline values: CDR1 LGHNA, CDR2 YNFKEQ. The CDR3 consists of 16 residues. Deletions cut 0 bases from V and 0 bases from J, with 6 bases between. As DNA, the CDR3 is TGTGCCAGCAGCCAAGATGGGAGCTCCTATAATTCACCCCTCCACTTT. The encoded protein is CASSQDGSSYNSPLHF.

The V call is TRBV13, the J call TRBJ1-4; the match to TRBD1 covers 7 bases. Germline assignment: CDR1 PRHDT and CDR2 FYEKMQ (reference sequence). The CDR3 consists of 13 residues. Trimming removed 5 bases from V and 8 bases from J; junction bases left unmatched: 5. CDR3 coding DNA: TGTGCCAGCAGCGGGACAGTGGAGGAAAAACTGTTTTTT. The encoded protein is CASSGTVEEKLFF.

The chain uses TRBV5-4 and TRBJ2-1; 13 bases are a match to TRBD2. The CDR3 spans 15 residues. The junction had 7 bases not matched to a gene; V was cut back by 4 bases and J by 9 bases. Germline V lookup: CDR1 SGHNT, CDR2 YYREEE (reference sequence). As DNA, the CDR3 is TGTGCCAGCAGCCCCACTAGCGGGGGGGCCATTGAGCAGTTCTTC. It specifies CASSPTSGGAIEQFF.

This chain joins TRBV10-3 and TRBJ2-7, with 9 nucleotides matching TRBD1. Germline loops: CDR1 ENHRY, CDR2 SYGVKD. CDR3 length equals 12 residues. With 9 bases clipped from V and 2 bases from J, the junction kept 2 bases outside the gene matches. This CDR3 is CAIRQGAYEQYF. DNA of the CDR3: TGTGCCATTAGACAGGGGGCCTACGAGCAGTACTTC.

J is TRBJ2-1 and V is TRBV11-2; the match to TRBD2 covers 9 bases. J lost 4 bases, V lost 4 bases, and 8 bases had no gene match. Germline V gene sequence: CDR1 SGHAT, CDR2 FQNNGV. CDR3 length: 16 amino acids. CDR3 in amino acids: CASSSYGTSSYNEQFF. CDR3 DNA: TGTGCCAGCAGCTCCTACGGGACTAGCTCTTACAATGAGCAGTTCTTC.

The rearrangement uses TRBV6-1 and TRBJ1-1, with D unclear. The V end lost 5 bases, the J end lost 4 bases, and 8 bases lay between the germline ends. Germline values: CDR1 MNHNS, CDR2 SASEGT. The CDR3 is 12 amino acids. Here the CDR3 reads CASSTRVTEAFF. CDR3 DNA sequence: TGTGCCAGCAGTACGAGGGTCACTGAAGCTTTCTTT.

The chain employs TRBV4-1 and TRBJ1-4; D unresolved. This CDR3 spans 17 amino acids. The germline V gene has CDR1 MGHRA and CDR2 YSYEKL. V was pared by 0 bases and J by 8 bases, with 19 bases between. The DNA for the CDR3 is TGCGCCAGCAGCCAAGATAAGGAAGGGAGCTTTGGGGAAAAACTGTTTTTT. Its translation is CASSQDKEGSFGEKLFF.

This chain connects TRBV6-5 to TRBJ1-2; tentative D call: TRBD1 (6 bases). With 5 bases removed from V and 8 bases from J, the gap between germline ends came to 9 bases. Germline CDR1 MNHEY, CDR2 SVGAGI. The CDR3 has 11 amino acids. This CDR3 is CASSDTGGYTF. As DNA, the CDR3 is TGTGCCAGCAGTGATACAGGGGGCTACACCTTC.

This chain links TRBV11-3 with TRBJ2-7, with TRBD2 matching over 7 bases. This CDR3 has 15 residues. Germline V gene lookup returns CDR1 SGHNT and CDR2 YENEEA. The V segment lost 3 bases and the J segment 5 bases; nucleotides outside the gene matches: 10. The CDR3 DNA sequence: TGTGCCAGCAGCTTTTTTCCGGGAGGACTTGACGAGCAGTACGTC. It yields the protein CASSFFPGGLDEQYV.

This sequence joins TRBV27 and TRBJ2-7; 10 bases fit TRBD1. Trimming took 5 bases from V and 3 from J; bases not matched to a gene: 4. Germline V lookup: CDR1 MNHEY, CDR2 SMNVEV (reference sequence). CDR3 length: 14 residues. This CDR3 is CASSPGQGGYEQYF. In DNA, the CDR3 is TGTGCCAGCAGTCCTGGACAGGGGGGCTACGAGCAGTACTTC.

The V and J genes are TRBV25-1 and TRBJ2-5; tentatively, D is TRBD2 (6 bases). CDR3 size: 15 residues. Per the germline V gene, CDR1 is MGHDK and CDR2 is SYGVNS. Trimming removed 1 base from V and 5 bases from J, with 14 bases in between. The DNA of the CDR3 is TGTGCCAGCAGTGAATTAGAGGCGGGGAGGGAGACCCAGTACTTC. Translating gives CASSELEAGRETQYF.

The rearrangement joins TRBV29-1 to TRBJ1-2; TRBD1 aligns across 8 bases. The V segment lost 6 bases and the J segment 3 bases; nucleotides outside the gene matches: 6. This CDR3 comprises 13 residues. The germline V gene encodes CDR1 SQVTM and CDR2 ANQGSEA. The CDR3 loop is CSVQGGLDYGYTF. For the CDR3, the DNA is TGCAGCGTACAGGGGGGCCTGGACTATGGCTACACCTTC.

This chain links TRBV28 with TRBJ2-7; 7 nucleotides agree with TRBD1. This CDR3 has 14 residues. The V segment lost 5 bases and the J segment 3 bases; nucleotides outside the gene matches: 7. Germline V gene sequence: CDR1 MDHEN, CDR2 SYDVKM. This CDR3 reads CASSARGTDYEQYF. CDR3 DNA: TGTGCCAGCAGTGCCCGTGGGACAGACTACGAGCAGTACTTC. Based on the CDR3 plus reference TRBV28 and TRBJ2-7, the full variable domain is DVKVTQSSRYLVKRTGEKVFLECVQDMDHENMFWYRQDPGLGLRLIYFSYDVKMKEKGDIPEGYSVSREKKERFSLILESASTNQTSMYLCASSARGTDYEQYFGPGTRLTVT.